The next 5 T cell receptor beta chains were all read from a single sample in a study of blood T cell repertoires in COVID-19 (dated by TCRdb to 2019 to 2021). Library preparation used the immunoSEQ multiplex PCR assay. Here the immuneACCESS table is served through TCRdb, limited to in-frame sequences with V and J called. Missing clones are a known gap in these copies; in checked studies unresolved V genes cover under half, and the rest lacks a known reason. This sample holds 100,000 to 150,000 clones; 75% to 85% were observed only once. In total, the top ten clones hold around 4% of the sample. The sample consisted of peripheral blood. These TCRs come from a woman aged 45-65 years with acute or convalescent COVID-19.

The chain combines TRBV3-1 (or the pseudogene TRBV3-2) with TRBJ1-2; 7 nucleotides line up with TRBD1. From germline, CDR1 is LGHDT and CDR2 YNNKEL (reference sequence). CDR3 size: 14 residues. With 1 base clipped from V and 1 base from J, the junction kept 0 bases outside the gene matches. The CDR3 region is CASSQGDSNYGYTF. CDR3 coding DNA: TGTGCCAGCAGCCAAGGGGACAGTAACTATGGCTACACCTTC.

The chain uses TRBV19 and TRBJ2-7, with D unresolved. V lost 1 base to trimming and J lost 8 bases, with 12 bases between them. Germline V gene lookup returns CDR1 LNHDA and CDR2 SQIVND (reference sequence). This CDR3 is built from 13 residues. This CDR3 is CASSIGAPWKQYF. The CDR3, as DNA: TGTGCCAGTAGTATAGGGGCCCCCTGGAAGCAGTACTTC.

The rearrangement joins TRBV6-6 to TRBJ1-4; perhaps TRBD1 as D (6 bases). The CDR3 is 14 residues long. The germline V and J ends were trimmed by 2 bases and 4 bases, with 8 bases remaining between them. CDR1 and CDR2 (germline): MNHNY, SVGAGI (reference sequence). The CDR3 reads CASSYGTFNEKLFF. The CDR3 coding sequence is TGTGCCAGCAGTTACGGGACATTTAATGAAAAACTGTTTTTT.

V and J are TRBV28 and TRBJ1-5, with D uncertain. V was trimmed by 2 bases and J by 5 bases, leaving 10 bases between them. Germline-derived CDR1 and CDR2 are MDHEN and SYDVKM. The CDR3 is 14 residues long. CDR3 loop: CASSLDAGHQPQHF. CDR3 bases: TGTGCCAGCAGTTTAGACGCAGGTCATCAGCCCCAGCATTTT.

The chain joins TRBV11-3 to TRBJ1-1; no firm D call. Trimming stripped 5 bases from V and 8 bases from J, with 18 bases between. CDR1 SGHNT and CDR2 YENEEA come from the germline V gene. This CDR3 spans 14 amino acids. CDR3 amino acids: CASSLTGREGEAFF. In DNA form, the CDR3 reads TGTGCCAGCAGCCTAACCGGTCGGGAGGGAGAAGCTTTCTTT.